Detailed here is one T cell receptor beta chain. The data stem from a study of blood T cell repertoires in COVID-19. In the study overall: Samples came from the United States, Italy and Spain, spanning acute and convalescent COVID-19.

This CDR3 has 13 amino acids. The V end was cut by 2 bases, the J end by 1 base, with 5 bases between. Germline V CDR1 and CDR2: SEHNR, FQNEAQ (reference sequence). Per the authors' pipeline: Reference gene primers were amplified, and this amplification served to estimate nucleated cell counts. Generated by immunoSEQ multiplex PCR, the TCRdb table keeps only in-frame clones and is missing some. V and J calls and clone size come straight from that table; D and trimming were deduced from the DNA. This table has 100,000 to 120,000 clones, less than 85% appearing once. Sequencing was done on a sample of peripheral blood. This receptor was taken from a middle-aged woman with acute or convalescent COVID-19. The chain uses TRBV7-9 and TRBJ2-5; no definite D call. CDR3 nucleotides: TGTGCCAGCAGCTTATATATCCAAGAGACCCAGTACTTC. This encodes CASSLYIQETQYF.